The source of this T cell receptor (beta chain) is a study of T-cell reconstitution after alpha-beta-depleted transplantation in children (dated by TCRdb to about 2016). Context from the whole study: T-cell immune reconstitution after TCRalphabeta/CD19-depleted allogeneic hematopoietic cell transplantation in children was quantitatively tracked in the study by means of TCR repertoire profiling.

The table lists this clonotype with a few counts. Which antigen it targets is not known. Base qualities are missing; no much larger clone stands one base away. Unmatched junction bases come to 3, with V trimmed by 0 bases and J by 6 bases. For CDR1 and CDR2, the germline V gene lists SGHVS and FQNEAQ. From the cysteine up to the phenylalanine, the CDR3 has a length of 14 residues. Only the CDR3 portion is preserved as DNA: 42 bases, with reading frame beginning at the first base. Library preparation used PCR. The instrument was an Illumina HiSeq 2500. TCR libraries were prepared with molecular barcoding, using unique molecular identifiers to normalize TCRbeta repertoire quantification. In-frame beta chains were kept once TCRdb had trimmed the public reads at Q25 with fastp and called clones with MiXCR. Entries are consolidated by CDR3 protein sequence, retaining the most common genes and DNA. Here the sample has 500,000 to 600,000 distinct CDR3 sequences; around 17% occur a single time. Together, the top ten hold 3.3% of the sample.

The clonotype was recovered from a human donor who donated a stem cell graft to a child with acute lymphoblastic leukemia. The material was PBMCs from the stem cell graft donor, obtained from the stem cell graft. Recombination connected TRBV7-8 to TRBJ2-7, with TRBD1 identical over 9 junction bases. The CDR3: CASSLAGQGFEQYF. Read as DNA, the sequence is TGTGCCAGCAGCTTAGCAGGACAGGGGTTCGAGCAGTACTTC.